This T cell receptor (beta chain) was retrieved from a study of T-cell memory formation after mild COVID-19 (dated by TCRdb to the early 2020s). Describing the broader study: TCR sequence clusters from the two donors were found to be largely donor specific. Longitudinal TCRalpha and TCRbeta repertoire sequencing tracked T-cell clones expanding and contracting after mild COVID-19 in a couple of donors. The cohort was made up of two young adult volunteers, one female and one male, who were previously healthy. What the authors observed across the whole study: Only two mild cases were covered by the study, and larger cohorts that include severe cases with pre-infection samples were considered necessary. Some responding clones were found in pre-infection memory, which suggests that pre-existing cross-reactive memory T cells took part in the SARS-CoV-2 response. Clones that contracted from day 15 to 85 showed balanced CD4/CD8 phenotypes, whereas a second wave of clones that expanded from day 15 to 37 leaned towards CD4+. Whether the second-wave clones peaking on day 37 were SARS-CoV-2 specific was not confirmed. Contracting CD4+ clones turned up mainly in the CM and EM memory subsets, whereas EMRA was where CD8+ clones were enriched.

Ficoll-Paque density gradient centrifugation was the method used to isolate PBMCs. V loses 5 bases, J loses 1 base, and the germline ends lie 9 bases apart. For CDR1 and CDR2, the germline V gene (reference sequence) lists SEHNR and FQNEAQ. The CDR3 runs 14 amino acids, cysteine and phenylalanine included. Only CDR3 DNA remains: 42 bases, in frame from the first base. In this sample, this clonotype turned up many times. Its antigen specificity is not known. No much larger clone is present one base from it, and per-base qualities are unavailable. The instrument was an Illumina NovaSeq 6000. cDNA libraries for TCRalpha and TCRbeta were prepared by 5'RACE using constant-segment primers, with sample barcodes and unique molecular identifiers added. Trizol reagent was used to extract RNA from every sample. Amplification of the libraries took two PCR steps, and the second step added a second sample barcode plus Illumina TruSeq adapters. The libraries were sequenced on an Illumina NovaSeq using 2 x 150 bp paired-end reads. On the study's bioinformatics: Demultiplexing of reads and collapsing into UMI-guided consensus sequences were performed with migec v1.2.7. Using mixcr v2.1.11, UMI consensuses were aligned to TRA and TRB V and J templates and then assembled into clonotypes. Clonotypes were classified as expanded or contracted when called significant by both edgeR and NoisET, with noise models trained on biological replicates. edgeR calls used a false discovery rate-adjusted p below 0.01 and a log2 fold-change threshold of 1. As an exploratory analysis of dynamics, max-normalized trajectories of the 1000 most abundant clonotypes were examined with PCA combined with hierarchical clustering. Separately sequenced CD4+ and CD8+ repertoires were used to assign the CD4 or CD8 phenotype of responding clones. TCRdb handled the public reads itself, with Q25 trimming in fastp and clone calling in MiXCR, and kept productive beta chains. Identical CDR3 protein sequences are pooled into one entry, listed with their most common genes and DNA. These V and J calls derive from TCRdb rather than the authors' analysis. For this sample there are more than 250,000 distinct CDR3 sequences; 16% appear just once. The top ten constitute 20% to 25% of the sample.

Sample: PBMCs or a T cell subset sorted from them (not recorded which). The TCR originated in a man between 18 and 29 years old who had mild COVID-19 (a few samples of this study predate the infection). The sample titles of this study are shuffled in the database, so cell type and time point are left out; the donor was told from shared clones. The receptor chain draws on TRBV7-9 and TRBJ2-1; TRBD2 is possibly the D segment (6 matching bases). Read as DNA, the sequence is TGTGCCAGCAGCGCGGGGAATTCCTACAATGAGCAGTTCTTC. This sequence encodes CASSAGNSYNEQFF.